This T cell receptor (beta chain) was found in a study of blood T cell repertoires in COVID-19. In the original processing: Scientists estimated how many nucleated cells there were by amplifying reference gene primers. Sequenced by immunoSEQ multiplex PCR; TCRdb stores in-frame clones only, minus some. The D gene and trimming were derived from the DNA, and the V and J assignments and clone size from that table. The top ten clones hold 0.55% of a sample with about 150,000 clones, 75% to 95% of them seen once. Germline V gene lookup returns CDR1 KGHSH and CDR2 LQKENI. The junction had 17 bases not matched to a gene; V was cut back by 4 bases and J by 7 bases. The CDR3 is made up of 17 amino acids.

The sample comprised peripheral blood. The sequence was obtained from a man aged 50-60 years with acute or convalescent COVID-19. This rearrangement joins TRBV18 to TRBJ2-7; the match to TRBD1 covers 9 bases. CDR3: CASSQGQGRESSGEQYF. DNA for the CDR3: TGTGCCAGCTCACAGGGACAGGGAAGGGAGTCGTCGGGGGAGCAGTACTTC.